This TCR beta chain was identified in a study of control samples from healthy donors and cancer patients. The method was immunoSEQ multiplex PCR; TCRdb's version includes in-frame clones alone and lacks a portion of them. The data show approximately 100,000 clones, roughly 92% seen once. The CDR3 is 15 residues long. CDR1 is MNHEY, CDR2 SVGAGI, per germline. The germline V and J ends were trimmed by 6 bases and 0 bases, with 12 bases remaining between them. The receptor's source is a human donor in good health. The donor label of this sample is uncertain. The V and J genes are TRBV6-5 and TRBJ2-1, with D possibly being TRBD1 (6 bases). What was sequenced was blood. CDR3 DNA: TGTGCCAGCAGACCCAGGGACATCTCCTACAATGAGCAGTTCTTC. Translating it yields CASRPRDISYNEQFF.